Described below is a single T cell receptor beta chain sequence and its context. Antigen unknown. The sample originates from a study of shared clonotypes between healthy human individuals. CD45RO-negative cells were positively selected for CCR7, leaving out terminally differentiated effector memory CD45RA+ cells. Study outcomes and limitations: Among donors, sharing of clonotypes was expected to be affected by sequencing depth. The sharing of 5% to 6.5% of naive CD4 clonotypes was seen across a handful of donors. In this cohort, only blood was sampled, and tissue repertoires likely differ.

V dropped 4 bases and J dropped 8; count of bases not matched to a gene: 5. The CDR3 has 14 amino acids. In germline, CDR1 is SGDLS, CDR2 YYNGEE. Sequencing was performed with immunoSEQ multiplex PCR; in TCRdb, only in-frame clones are kept and a portion is missing. This sample has approximately 2,000,000 clones, with about 93% found just once. The receptor comes from a man in his late teens or twenties in good health. Some clones in this sample may be carry-over from other donors' samples. Sequencing was performed on naive CD8+ T cells from PBMCs. The V call is TRBV9, the J call TRBJ1-4, with 10 bases lining up with TRBD1. CDR3 DNA: TGTGCCAGCAGCCGACAGGGGGCGGGGGAAAAACTGTTTTTT. As protein: CASSRQGAGEKLFF.